What follows are 5 T cell receptor beta chains derived from one specimen sequenced in a study of blood T cell repertoires in COVID-19. Profiled with immunoSEQ multiplex PCR; TCRdb holds only in-frame clones, not every one. This table has tens of thousands of clones, roughly nine tenths appearing once. The specimen was peripheral blood. The receptors shown here come from a human donor in a cohort sampled during active COVID-19.

The rearrangement links TRBV6-5 to TRBJ1-5; TRBD1 aligns across 9 bases. With 6 bases clipped from V and 3 bases from J, the junction kept 6 bases outside the gene matches. The length of the CDR3 is 15 residues. The germline V gene encodes CDR1 MNHEY and CDR2 SVGAGI. CDR3 coding DNA: TGTGCCAGCAGGTCACAGGGGGCGAACAATCAGCCCCAGCATTTT. This encodes CASRSQGANNQPQHF.

The rearrangement links TRBV2 to TRBJ2-2, with D possibly TRBD1 on 5 matching bases. Trimming stripped 8 bases from V and 4 bases from J, with 14 bases between. This CDR3 spans 14 amino acids. CDR1 SNHLY and CDR2 FYNNEI come from the germline V gene. The CDR3 region is CASRALGVTGELFF. The CDR3, as DNA: TGTGCCAGCCGGGCCCTAGGGGTCACCGGGGAGCTGTTTTTT.

The chain employs TRBV10-2 and TRBJ1-1; 7 nucleotides align to TRBD1. The CDR3 has 13 amino acids. V trimming: 4 bases; J trimming: 1 base; junction bases outside the gene matches: 0. The germline V gene has CDR1 WSHSY and CDR2 SAAADI. The CDR3 DNA follows: TGCGCCAGCAGTGGACAGGGGAACACTGAAGCTTTCTTT. Translation: CASSGQGNTEAFF.

This sequence joins TRBV5-1 and TRBJ2-1; 11 bases align to TRBD1. V was clipped by 2 bases and J by 6 bases; unmatched bases: 16. CDR3 length: 19 amino acids. The V gene's germline CDR1 is SGHRS and CDR2 YFSETQ. CDR3 residues: CASSFSGTGGFSGVNEQFF. CDR3 sequence (DNA): TGCGCCAGCAGCTTCAGCGGGACAGGGGGTTTCTCCGGGGTCAATGAGCAGTTCTTC.

The gene calls are TRBV9 and TRBJ2-1, with 13 nucleotides matching TRBD2. V trimming: 3 bases; J trimming: 8 bases; junction bases outside the gene matches: 8. Germline CDR1 SGDLS, CDR2 YYNGEE. The CDR3 is 16 amino acids. CDR3 region: CASSAYGTSGKDEQFF. The CDR3, as DNA: TGTGCCAGCAGCGCCTATGGGACTAGCGGGAAAGATGAGCAGTTCTTC.